This passage covers 4 T cell receptor beta chains from one sample sequenced in a study of radiotherapy plus CTLA-4 blockade in lung cancer. TCRdb's copy holds only in-frame clones and misses some; the assay was immunoSEQ multiplex PCR. The data contain fewer than 45,000 clones, roughly 85% of them singletons. This specimen was peripheral blood, taken from a patient treated with radiotherapy plus ipilimumab. These TCRs come from a human donor with non-small cell lung cancer who had stable disease on radiotherapy plus ipilimumab.

This clone was seen a handful of times. This CDR3 reads CSVTGTVSYEQYF. CDR3 nucleotides: TGCAGCGTCACCGGGACAGTCTCCTACGAGCAGTACTTC. The chain joins TRBV29-1 to TRBJ2-7; TRBD1 aligns across 7 bases. With 6 bases clipped from V and 0 bases from J, the junction kept 5 bases outside the gene matches. Germline V lookup: CDR1 SQVTM, CDR2 ANQGSEA. This CDR3 is built from 13 residues.

V and J are TRBV18 and TRBJ2-7; 9 bases are shared with TRBD2. The V segment lost 4 bases and the J segment 7 bases; nucleotides outside the gene matches: 8. Germline assignment: CDR1 KGHSH and CDR2 LQKENI. The CDR3 contains 14 residues. The CDR3 DNA is TGTGCCAGCTCACTAGCGGGAGTGTCGGGGGAGCAGTACTTC. It encodes CASSLAGVSGEQYF.

The CDR3 spells CASSSSGTGYGYTF. The CDR3, as DNA: TGTGCCAGCAGCTCGTCCGGGACAGGCTATGGCTACACCTTC. The V gene is TRBV7-2, the J gene TRBJ1-2; 8 nucleotides match TRBD1. The CDR3 is 14 amino acids. The germline CDR1 and CDR2 sequences are SGHTA and FQGNSA. The J segment lost 4 bases and the V segment lost 4 bases, leaving 5 bases of the junction unmatched.

The gene calls are TRBV4-3 and TRBJ2-3; 7 bases match TRBD2. Per the germline V gene, CDR1 is LGHNA and CDR2 is YSLEER. This CDR3 region has 16 residues. J was trimmed by 0 bases and V by 1 base; bases with no gene match: 4. CDR3 residues: CASSQVASGSTDTQYF. The CDR3 coding sequence is TGCGCCAGCAGCCAAGTCGCTAGCGGCAGCACAGATACGCAGTATTTT.